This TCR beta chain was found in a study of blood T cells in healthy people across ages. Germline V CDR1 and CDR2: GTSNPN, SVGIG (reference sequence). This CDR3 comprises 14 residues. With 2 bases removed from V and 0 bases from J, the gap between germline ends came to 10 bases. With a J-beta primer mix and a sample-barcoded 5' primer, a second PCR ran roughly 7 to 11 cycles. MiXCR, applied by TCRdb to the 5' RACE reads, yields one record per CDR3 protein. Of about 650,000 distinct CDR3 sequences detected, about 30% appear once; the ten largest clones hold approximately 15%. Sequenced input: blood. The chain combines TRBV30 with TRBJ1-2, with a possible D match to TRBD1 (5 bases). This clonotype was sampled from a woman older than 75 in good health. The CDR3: CAWSSTDTNYGYTF. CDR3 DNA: TGTGCCTGGAGTTCGACAGACACTAACTATGGCTACACCTTC. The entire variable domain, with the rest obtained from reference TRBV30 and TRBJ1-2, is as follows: SQTIHQWPATLVQPVGSPLSLECTVEGTSNPNLYWYRQAAGRGLQLLFYSVGIGQISSEVPQNLSASRPQDRQFILSSKKLLLSDSGFYLCAWSSTDTNYGYTFGSGTRLTVV.